Following are 21 T cell receptor beta chains from one sample sequenced in a study of T cell changes during pregnancy in multiple sclerosis. Repertoires were generated with immunoSEQ multiplex PCR, while TCRdb's copy carries only in-frame clones and drops some. The sample has tens of thousands of clones; approximately 92% are singletons. The sample in question was CD8+ T cells from peripheral blood mononuclear cells, obtained in the second trimester of pregnancy. All receptors derive from a female donor with multiple sclerosis, enrolled in a pregnancy study.

The chain has TRBV9 and TRBJ1-2, with TRBD1 matching 10 bases. The V gene's germline CDR1 is SGDLS and CDR2 YYNGEE. The ends lost 5 bases at V and 4 bases at J; junction bases unmatched: 11. This CDR3 has 16 amino acids. This CDR3 is CASSVADRGHSYGYTF. CDR3 nucleotide sequence: TGTGCCAGCAGTGTGGCCGACAGGGGGCATAGCTATGGCTACACCTTC.

The chain couples TRBV10-3 to TRBJ2-2, with a weak D call TRBD1 (5 bases). Trimming left V 6 bases short and J 4 bases short, with 12 bases between. The CDR3 loop spans 14 amino acids. Germline CDR1 reads ENHRY; CDR2 reads SYGVKD. DNA for the CDR3: TGTGCCATCAGACCCAGGGCGGTCACCGGGGAGCTGTTTTTT. Translating gives CAIRPRAVTGELFF.

The genes are TRBV7-9 and TRBJ2-4; 9 bases map to TRBD1. Looked up from germline, CDR1 is SEHNR and CDR2 is FQNEAQ (reference sequence). The CDR3 runs to 16 residues. The V segment lost 5 bases and the J segment 6 bases; nucleotides outside the gene matches: 11. CDR3 DNA sequence: TGTGCCAGCAGCCGCAACCGGGACAGGGTGCTAAACATTCAGTACTTC. As protein: CASSRNRDRVLNIQYF.

The V call is TRBV27, the J call TRBJ2-7; TRBD1 agrees at 7 bases. This CDR3 has 14 amino acids. Unmatched junction bases numbered 11, after V lost 6 bases and J lost 6 bases. Germline values: CDR1 MNHEY, CDR2 SMNVEV (reference sequence). The CDR3 DNA sequence: TGTGCCAGCAGCATGCACCGGACAGGTAGCGAGCAGTACTTC. This translates into CASSMHRTGSEQYF.

The chain uses TRBV7-8 and TRBJ1-2; 7 bases map to TRBD1. V dropped 1 base and J dropped 3; count of bases not matched to a gene: 5. This CDR3 has 15 amino acids. Germline CDR1 and CDR2: SGHVS and FQNEAQ. The CDR3 DNA is TGTGCCAGCAGCTTAGGGTCAGGGGGGTACTATGGCTACACCTTC. This translates into CASSLGSGGYYGYTF.

The V call is TRBV9, the J call TRBJ1-2; no firm D call. CDR3 size: 16 residues. V was shortened by 0 bases and J by 4 bases, with 16 bases between the two germline ends. In germline, CDR1 is SGDLS, CDR2 YYNGEE. CDR3 nucleotides: TGTGCCAGCAGCGTAGGATCCCGGTTCCCTCTCTATGGCTACACCTTC. Amino acid sequence: CASSVGSRFPLYGYTF.

This clone was observed a single time. V gene TRBV2 combines with J gene TRBJ1-2; TRBD1 is a possible D gene (6 bases). This CDR3 is built from 13 residues. Looked up from germline, CDR1 is SNHLY and CDR2 is FYNNEI. The V and J ends lost 8 bases and 1 base respectively, with 11 bases between them. The CDR3: CASETGDNYGYTF. CDR3 bases: TGTGCCAGCGAGACAGGAGATAACTATGGCTACACCTTC. The entire variable domain, with the rest obtained from reference TRBV2 and TRBJ1-2, is as follows: EPEVTQTPSHQVTQMGQEVILRCVPISNHLYFYWYRQILGQKVEFLVSFYNNEISEKSEIFDDQFSVERPDGSNFTLKIRSTKLEDSAMYFCASETGDNYGYTFGSGTRLTVV.

The chain links TRBV27 to TRBJ2-7; 9 bases fit TRBD1. With V trimmed by 6 bases and J by 3 bases, 12 bases remained unmatched. The germline CDR1 and CDR2 sequences are MNHEY and SMNVEV (reference sequence). CDR3 length equals 16 residues. CDR3 DNA: TGTGCCAGCAGATCCCCCCCCGGGACAGGGATCTACGAGCAGTACTTC. This codes for CASRSPPGTGIYEQYF.

V is TRBV7-2 and J is TRBJ1-1; D not certain. Germline V lookup: CDR1 SGHTA, CDR2 FQGNSA. V was trimmed by 5 bases and J by 10 bases, leaving 20 bases between them. This CDR3 has 14 amino acids. This chain's CDR3 is CASSPQFRPGSAFF. In DNA form, the CDR3 reads TGTGCCAGCAGCCCCCAGTTCCGGCCGGGTTCAGCTTTCTTT.

This chain links TRBV30 with TRBJ2-7; D gene unclear. Germline values: CDR1 GTSNPN, CDR2 SVGIG (reference sequence). The CDR3 is made up of 12 amino acids. Trimming pared 0 bases from V and 3 bases from J, leaving 6 bases between. In nucleotides, the CDR3 is TGTGCCTGGAGTGTGGGCCTCTACGAGCAGTACTTC. It yields the protein CAWSVGLYEQYF.

This rearrangement joins TRBV7-8 to TRBJ1-5, with 10 bases that match TRBD1. The CDR3 runs to 17 residues. Trimming cost V 5 bases and J 5 bases; bases outside gene matches: 12. CDR1 and CDR2 from the germline V gene are SGHVS and FQNEAQ. The CDR3 sequence: CASSAWGRDRGDQPQHF. The DNA for the CDR3 is TGTGCCAGCAGCGCCTGGGGTCGGGACAGGGGAGATCAGCCCCAGCATTTT.

Only one count was recorded for this clone. V usage is TRBV13 and J usage is TRBJ1-2; a weak D match, TRBD1 (5 bases). Germline loops: CDR1 PRHDT, CDR2 FYEKMQ (reference sequence). Trimming shortened V by 5 bases and J by 4 bases, and 17 bases separated the two germline ends. This CDR3 contains 15 residues. The CDR3 protein is CASSPSLGGSYGYTF. The CDR3 coding sequence is TGTGCCAGCAGCCCTAGTCTGGGGGGATCCTATGGCTACACCTTC.

This clone appeared a single time. The chain joins TRBV7-9 to TRBJ1-2, with 7 bases identical to TRBD1. The CDR3 covers 16 residues. Germline CDR1 reads SEHNR; CDR2 reads FQNEAQ (reference sequence). The trim removed 6 bases at V and 1 base at J, leaving 11 bases unmatched. The CDR3 DNA reads as TGTGCCAGCAGTTACCCAAGGACAGGAGATAACTATGGCTACACCTTC. This gives the protein CASSYPRTGDNYGYTF.

This chain joins TRBV4-1 and TRBJ2-3, with D possibly being TRBD1 (6 bases). Trimming left V 0 bases short and J 5 bases short, with 12 bases between. This CDR3 is built from 15 residues. The germline gives CDR1 MGHRA, CDR2 YSYEKL. DNA of the CDR3: TGCGCCAGCAGCCAAGAAGACAGGTTGGGAGATACGCAGTATTTT. The encoded protein is CASSQEDRLGDTQYF.

The chain is built from TRBV5-5 and TRBJ1-1, with 7 bases aligning to TRBD1. This CDR3 region has 16 residues. Germline CDR1 is SGHKS and CDR2 is YYEKEE (reference sequence). J lost 6 bases, V lost 0 bases, and 11 bases had no gene match. In DNA form, the CDR3 reads TGTGCCAGCAGCTTGGTTGGGACAGCCTTCGATCCTGAAGCTTTCTTT. It specifies CASSLVGTAFDPEAFF.

The chain joins TRBV4-1 to TRBJ2-2, with unresolved D. V was trimmed by 0 bases and J by 7 bases, leaving 3 bases between them. CDR3 length equals 12 residues. CDR1 is MGHRA, CDR2 YSYEKL, per germline. Here the CDR3 reads CASSQDSGELFF. CDR3 DNA: TGCGCCAGCAGCCAAGATAGCGGGGAGCTGTTTTTT.

The CDR3 DNA sequence: TGTGCCAGCAGCTTAAGGTGGGACAGGGGATGGCGGGCAGATACGCAGTATTTT. It translates to CASSLRWDRGWRADTQYF. The gene calls are TRBV7-6 and TRBJ2-3, with TRBD1 matching 10 bases. CDR1 is SGHVS and CDR2 is FNYEAQ in the germline V gene. The trim removed 2 bases at V and 4 bases at J, leaving 12 bases unmatched. The CDR3 is 18 residues long.

This chain links TRBV5-1 with TRBJ2-7, with a tentative D call TRBD1 (5 bases). This CDR3 contains 14 residues. V gave up 0 bases and J gave up 5 bases, with 12 bases separating them. CDR1 is SGHRS and CDR2 is YFSETQ in the germline V gene. The CDR3 spells CASSLEGRADEQYF. CDR3 in DNA: TGCGCCAGCAGCTTGGAGGGCAGGGCGGACGAGCAGTACTTC. Filled out from reference TRBV5-1 and TRBJ2-7, the complete variable domain reads KAGVTQTPRYLIKTRGQQVTLSCSPISGHRSVSWYQQTPGQGLQFLFEYFSETQRNKGNFPGRFSGRQFSNSRSEMNVSTLELGDSALYLCASSLEGRADEQYFGPGTRLTVT.

This chain uses TRBV6-1 with TRBJ2-1; the match to TRBD2 covers 12 bases. The CDR3 runs to 14 residues. Germline values: CDR1 MNHNS, CDR2 SASEGT. V gave up 6 bases and J gave up 5 bases; unmatched junction bases: 2. The DNA for the CDR3 is TGTGCCAGCAGCAGACTAGCGGGGGACAATGAGCAGTTCTTC. Translation: CASSRLAGDNEQFF.

This clone was detected once. Other nucleotide sequences from this sample produce the same CDR3. The CDR3: CASSLGGGYEQYF. The CDR3 DNA reads TGTGCCAGCAGCTTGGGAGGGGGCTACGAGCAGTACTTC. The V gene is TRBV5-6, the J gene TRBJ2-7, with D perhaps matching TRBD1 (6 bases). Germline assignment: CDR1 SGHDT and CDR2 YYEEEE. There are 13 residues in the CDR3. The germline V and J ends were trimmed by 0 bases and 3 bases, with 7 bases remaining between them.

V usage is TRBV6-1 and J usage is TRBJ2-1; 10 bases agree with TRBD2. The CDR3 spans 14 residues. V lost 7 bases and J lost 2; bases outside the gene matches: 2. Germline assignment: CDR1 MNHNS and CDR2 SASEGT. CDR3 residues: CASKLAGTYNEQFF. CDR3 DNA sequence: TGTGCCAGCAAACTAGCGGGGACCTACAATGAGCAGTTCTTC.